Below are 20 T cell receptor beta chains sequenced from a single sample in a study of cytomegalovirus exposure and HLA in healthy donors. The primer mix had 60 Vbeta and 13 Jbeta primers. Profiled with immunoSEQ multiplex PCR; TCRdb holds only in-frame clones, not every one. The sample lists about 150,000 clones; approximately 80% were seen once. Sequenced input: PBMCs. The receptors were gathered from a woman aged 35 to 49 in good health and CMV-seropositive.

The CDR3 spells CASRGTGRNQPQHF. As DNA, the CDR3 is TGTGCCAGCAGGGGGACAGGGCGCAATCAGCCCCAGCATTTT. This chain links TRBV6-1 with TRBJ1-5; 9 bases line up with TRBD1. The CDR3 is made up of 14 amino acids. Germline lookup yields CDR1 MNHNS and CDR2 SASEGT. V shed 6 bases, J shed 2 bases, and the junction held 2 bases outside the gene matches.

This chain connects TRBV29-1 to TRBJ2-7, with D perhaps matching TRBD2 (6 bases). V lost 6 bases and J lost 5, with 11 bases in between. The length of the CDR3 is 11 residues. Germline V gives CDR1 SQVTM, CDR2 ANQGSEA. The CDR3 loop reads CSVGGLHEQYF. Here the CDR3 DNA reads TGCAGCGTCGGGGGATTGCACGAGCAGTACTTC.

CDR3 in DNA: TGTGCCAGCACGCGGGCCGCCCCTTCGAACACTGAAGCTTTCTTT. The encoded protein is CASTRAAPSNTEAFF. The chain recombines TRBV6-5 with TRBJ1-1; no clear D gene. CDR1 and CDR2 from the germline V gene are MNHEY and SVGAGI. With 7 bases removed from V and 1 base from J, the gap between germline ends came to 16 bases. The CDR3 runs to 15 residues.

CDR3 residues: CTPYSGRRGDTQYF. The CDR3 DNA reads as TGCACCCCCTATAGCGGGAGGCGAGGAGATACGCAGTATTTT. V usage is TRBV29-1 and J usage is TRBJ2-3; 10 bases are shared with TRBD2. The CDR3 is 14 amino acids. Germline-derived CDR1 and CDR2 are SQVTM and ANQGSEA.

The chain joins TRBV15 to TRBJ1-1, with 7 bases aligning to TRBD1. Looked up from germline, CDR1 is LNHNV and CDR2 is YYDKDF (reference sequence). The CDR3 extends over 15 amino acids. V shed 5 bases, J shed 5 bases, and the junction held 11 bases outside the gene matches. The CDR3 sequence is CATSPSGGTGTEAFF. CDR3 coding DNA: TGTGCCACCAGCCCGTCAGGGGGAACGGGGACTGAAGCTTTCTTT.

The J gene is TRBJ2-7, the V gene TRBV5-8; TRBD1 aligns across 9 bases. CDR3 length: 14 amino acids. CDR1 is SGHTS, CDR2 YDEGEE, per germline. With V trimmed by 4 bases and J by 3 bases, 5 bases remained unmatched. CDR3 in DNA: TGTGCCAGCAGCCGCCAGACAGGGGGCTACGAGCAGTACTTC. Translation: CASSRQTGGYEQYF.

The chain links TRBV29-1 to TRBJ2-3; D gene unclear. The CDR3 spans 12 residues. V gave up 3 bases and J gave up 0 bases, with 4 bases separating them. Germline V gives CDR1 SQVTM, CDR2 ANQGSEA. CDR3 in DNA: TGCAGCGTTGAGACTAGCACAGATACGCAGTATTTT. Protein product: CSVETSTDTQYF.

The chain is built from TRBV5-4 and TRBJ2-7; D remains unclear. Trimming cost V 0 bases and J 1 base, with 8 bases left between them. Germline values: CDR1 SGHNT, CDR2 YYREEE (reference sequence). The CDR3 has 14 amino acids. CDR3 sequence (DNA): TGTGCCAGCAGCTTGGCCGTTCAGTCCTACGAGCAGTACTTC. Its protein is CASSLAVQSYEQYF.

This clone was counted between two and nine times. This sequence joins TRBV19 and TRBJ2-2; 7 bases map to TRBD2. Germline V gene data show CDR1 as LNHDA and CDR2 as SQIVND (reference sequence). V was pared by 6 bases and J by 6 bases, with 1 base of the junction left unmatched. The CDR3 covers 12 residues. The CDR3 DNA sequence: TGTGCCAGTAGGCGGGGGTCCGGGGAGCTGTTTTTT. Protein sequence: CASRRGSGELFF.

The chain carries TRBV5-1 and TRBJ2-5, with D perhaps matching TRBD2 (5 bases). The end of the DNA aligns better with TRBJ2-7, so the J call may be wrong. Germline V gene sequence: CDR1 SGHRS, CDR2 YFSETQ. This CDR3 region has 15 residues. The CDR3 protein is CASSFGLAESNEQYF. CDR3 nucleotides: TGCGCCAGCAGCTTCGGGCTAGCCGAATCCAACGAGCAGTACTTC.

This clone has only a few counts. The chain combines TRBV28 with TRBJ1-1, with no clear D. CDR1 MDHEN and CDR2 SYDVKM come from the germline V gene. V was pared by 5 bases and J by 5 bases, with 9 bases between. The CDR3 is 12 amino acids. The CDR3 is CASSTAGTEAFF. The CDR3 nucleotides read TGTGCCAGCAGTACGGCGGGGACTGAAGCTTTCTTT. The full variable domain, its missing parts supplied by reference TRBV28 and TRBJ1-1, is DVKVTQSSRYLVKRTGEKVFLECVQDMDHENMFWYRQDPGLGLRLIYFSYDVKMKEKGDIPEGYSVSREKKERFSLILESASTNQTSMYLCASSTAGTEAFFGQGTRLTVV.

This clone was detected once. This sequence joins TRBV5-1 and TRBJ1-5; D uncertain. The CDR3 consists of 15 residues. The germline gives CDR1 SGHRS, CDR2 YFSETQ. Trimming removed 3 bases from V and 1 base from J, with 11 bases in between. The CDR3 sequence: CASSYSSGSNQPQHF. CDR3 in DNA: TGCGCCAGCAGCTACTCTTCGGGGAGCAATCAGCCCCAGCATTTT.

The chain employs TRBV25-1 and TRBJ2-2, with a possible D match to TRBD1 (6 bases). V lost 4 bases, J lost 4 bases, and 10 bases lay in between. This CDR3 comprises 14 residues. The germline V gene encodes CDR1 MGHDK and CDR2 SYGVNS. CDR3 residues: CASSVDSSTGELFF. The DNA for the CDR3 is TGTGCCAGCAGTGTGGACAGTTCCACCGGGGAGCTGTTTTTT.

This clone showed up just a few times. The rearrangement links TRBV2 to TRBJ1-1; TRBD1 might be the D (5 bases). This CDR3 comprises 15 residues. Germline V gene sequence: CDR1 SNHLY, CDR2 FYNNEI. V lost 2 bases and J 0 bases, leaving 10 bases between the germline ends. CDR3 in amino acids: CASSERGVMNTEAFF. Here the CDR3 DNA reads TGTGCCAGCAGTGAACGGGGGGTGATGAACACTGAAGCTTTCTTT.

V gene TRBV7-8 combines with J gene TRBJ2-7; D may be TRBD1 (6 bases). The CDR3 is 13 residues long. Between the trimmed V and J ends, which lost 6 bases and 3 bases, there was a span of 12 bases. The germline V gene has CDR1 SGHVS and CDR2 FQNEAQ. The CDR3 protein is CASRQGLIYEQYF. The DNA for the CDR3 is TGTGCCAGCAGACAGGGATTAATCTACGAGCAGTACTTC.

V gene TRBV6-1 combines with J gene TRBJ1-5; no clear D gene. The V gene's germline CDR1 is MNHNS and CDR2 SASEGT. The V and J ends lost 2 bases and 6 bases respectively, with 8 bases between them. CDR3 length: 13 residues. The CDR3 loop is CASSERRIQPQHF. CDR3 in DNA: TGTGCCAGCAGTGAAAGGAGGATTCAGCCCCAGCATTTT.

The chain joins TRBV28 to TRBJ1-5, with 8 bases aligning to TRBD1. Germline V lookup: CDR1 MDHEN, CDR2 SYDVKM. The V and J ends lost 5 bases and 1 base, in that order; junction bases with no gene match: 4. This CDR3 is 15 amino acids long. CDR3 sequence (DNA): TGTGCCAGCAGTACCAGGACAGGGAGCAATCAGCCCCAGCATTTT. This gives the protein CASSTRTGSNQPQHF.

The V and J genes are TRBV27 and TRBJ2-7; 7 bases match TRBD1. This CDR3 is 17 amino acids long. The V segment lost 6 bases and the J segment 1 base; nucleotides outside the gene matches: 15. Germline-derived CDR1 and CDR2 are MNHEY and SMNVEV (reference sequence). The CDR3 loop reads CASRVQGLAGASYEQYF. The DNA of the CDR3 is TGTGCCAGCAGGGTACAGGGGTTGGCGGGTGCTTCCTACGAGCAGTACTTC.

In its sample, this clone was seen once. The V call is TRBV5-1, the J call TRBJ2-7; no definite D call. Germline V gene lookup returns CDR1 SGHRS and CDR2 YFSETQ. Between the trimmed V and J ends, which lost 4 bases and 6 bases, there was a span of 11 bases. CDR3 size: 12 residues. The CDR3 spells CASSDPTGEQYF. The CDR3 bases are TGCGCCAGCAGCGACCCAACGGGCGAGCAGTACTTC.

The rearrangement joins TRBV7-8 to TRBJ2-3, with D uncertain. V was pared by 3 bases and J by 0 bases, with 4 bases between. Germline V gene data show CDR1 as SGHVS and CDR2 as FQNEAQ. The CDR3 covers 13 residues. CDR3: CASSFPSTDTQYF. CDR3 DNA sequence: TGTGCCAGCAGCTTCCCTAGCACAGATACGCAGTATTTT.